Below, 18 T cell receptor beta chains from the same sample are listed, as sequenced in a study of blood T cell repertoires in COVID-19. The protocol was immunoSEQ multiplex PCR, while the TCRdb copy is restricted to in-frame clones and leaves out a portion. The sample includes about 210,000 clones, 86% of them seen just once. The sample taken for sequencing was peripheral blood. The receptor set was obtained from a woman aged 65 to 85 with acute or convalescent COVID-19.

For this clone: Other DNA variants within this sample encode the same CDR3. The chain joins TRBV18 to TRBJ1-2, with 7 nucleotides matching TRBD1. Germline V gene lookup returns CDR1 KGHSH and CDR2 LQKENI. The CDR3 length is 13 residues. Germline trimming cut 6 bases from V and 4 bases from J; bases unmatched to any gene: 5. The chain's CDR3 is CASSPDRTYGYTF. The CDR3 DNA sequence: TGTGCCAGCTCGCCGGACAGGACCTATGGCTACACCTTC.

In DNA, the CDR3 is TGTGCCAGCAACAGGGGACAGCCGAACACTGAAGCTTTCTTT. Amino acids: CASNRGQPNTEAFF. The genes are TRBV2 and TRBJ1-1; 7 bases align to TRBD1. Per germline, CDR1 SNHLY and CDR2 FYNNEI. J was trimmed by 1 base and V by 7 bases; bases with no gene match: 6. The CDR3 consists of 14 residues.

This rearrangement joins TRBV6-5 to TRBJ1-3, with TRBD1 identical over 9 bases. The J segment lost 10 bases and the V segment lost 10 bases, leaving 8 bases of the junction unmatched. Germline-derived CDR1 and CDR2 are MNHEY and SVGAGI. This CDR3 region has 12 residues. The CDR3 loop is CATTGQGSTIYF. In DNA form, the CDR3 reads TGTGCCACCACGGGACAGGGAAGTACCATATATTTT.

This rearrangement joins TRBV6-5 to TRBJ2-2; 7 bases map to TRBD1. J lost 6 bases, V lost 4 bases, and 11 bases had no gene match. Per germline, CDR1 MNHEY and CDR2 SVGAGI. The CDR3 length is 16 residues. The CDR3 is CASSFRQGVGAGELFF. The DNA for the CDR3 is TGTGCCAGCAGTTTCCGACAGGGAGTGGGGGCCGGGGAGCTGTTTTTT.

V gene TRBV2 combines with J gene TRBJ1-5; 7 nucleotides agree with TRBD1. CDR3 size: 14 residues. With V trimmed by 5 bases and J by 4 bases, 5 bases remained unmatched. The germline gives CDR1 SNHLY, CDR2 FYNNEI. CDR3 residues: CASSRDSENQPQHF. CDR3 DNA sequence: TGTGCCAGCAGTAGGGACAGCGAGAATCAGCCCCAGCATTTT. The variable domain in full, completed from reference TRBV2 and TRBJ1-5, reads EPEVTQTPSHQVTQMGQEVILRCVPISNHLYFYWYRQILGQKVEFLVSFYNNEISEKSEIFDDQFSVERPDGSNFTLKIRSTKLEDSAMYFCASSRDSENQPQHFGDGTRLSIL.

The genes are TRBV6-5 and TRBJ1-2, with D possibly matching TRBD1 (6 bases). The CDR3 contains 12 residues. Per germline, CDR1 MNHEY and CDR2 SVGAGI. V was cut by 7 bases and J by 4 bases, with 10 bases left in between. The CDR3 spells CASTPDSYGYTF. The CDR3 DNA reads as TGTGCCAGCACCCCGGACAGCTATGGCTACACCTTC.

The chain recombines TRBV10-1 with TRBJ2-2; a possible D gene is TRBD2 (7 bases). Germline V lookup: CDR1 WNHNN, CDR2 SYGVQD (reference sequence). The CDR3 covers 14 residues. Trimming left V 4 bases short and J 4 bases short, with 10 bases between. CDR3 residues: CASSGGGGTGELFF. As DNA, the CDR3 is TGCGCCAGCAGTGGCGGGGGCGGCACCGGGGAGCTGTTTTTT.

The chain carries TRBV7-8 and TRBJ2-4, with D tentatively TRBD1 (7 bases). From germline, CDR1 is SGHVS and CDR2 FQNEAQ. The V end was cut by 6 bases, the J end by 4 bases, with 16 bases between. There are 15 residues in the CDR3. CDR3 in amino acids: CASRDYRDSKNIQYF. CDR3 in DNA: TGTGCCAGCAGGGACTACCGGGACAGTAAAAACATTCAGTACTTC. The full variable domain, in which reference TRBV7-8 and TRBJ2-4 provide the parts outside the CDR3, is GAGVSQSPRYKVAKRGQDVALRCDPISGHVSLFWYQQALGQGPEFLTYFQNEAQLDKSGLPSDRFFAERPEGSVSTLKIQRTQQEDSAVYLCASRDYRDSKNIQYFGAGTRLSVL.

The chain links TRBV7-3 to TRBJ2-2, with unresolved D. Germline CDR1 SGHTA, CDR2 FQGTGA. V lost 1 base and J lost 5, with 5 bases in between. The CDR3 contains 13 residues. CDR3 in DNA: TGTGCCAGCAGCTTAAGCGTAACCGGGGAGCTGTTTTTT. Amino acid sequence: CASSLSVTGELFF.

This clone was counted a single time. The chain is built from TRBV6-5 and TRBJ2-2; tentatively, D is TRBD1 (6 bases). The germline V and J ends were trimmed by 5 bases and 3 bases, with 13 bases remaining between them. The germline V gene encodes CDR1 MNHEY and CDR2 SVGAGI. CDR3 length equals 15 residues. The CDR3, as DNA: TGTGCCAGCAGTCGTGTAACAGGGCACACCGGGGAGCTGTTTTTT. Protein product: CASSRVTGHTGELFF.

The gene calls are TRBV19 and TRBJ2-7, with D perhaps TRBD1 (6 bases). Germline CDR1 and CDR2: LNHDA and SQIVND (reference sequence). The CDR3 is made up of 14 amino acids. Between the trimmed V and J ends, which lost 3 bases and 6 bases, there was a span of 15 bases. The CDR3 region is CASSIIWGQGEQYF. The CDR3 DNA sequence: TGTGCCAGTAGTATCATTTGGGGGCAGGGCGAGCAGTACTTC.

The V and J genes are TRBV10-3 and TRBJ1-2; 7 nucleotides match TRBD1. Germline lookup yields CDR1 ENHRY and CDR2 SYGVKD. The trim removed 8 bases at V and 2 bases at J, leaving 2 bases unmatched. This CDR3 contains 12 residues. The DNA of the CDR3 is TGTGCCATCGGGACAGCCAACTATGGCTACACCTTC. This codes for CAIGTANYGYTF.

V and J are TRBV5-1 and TRBJ1-1; no clear D gene. Trimming took 0 bases from V and 1 from J, leaving 10 bases between them. The CDR3 loop spans 15 amino acids. Germline CDR1 and CDR2: SGHRS and YFSETQ. The CDR3 DNA reads TGCGCCAGCAGCTTGGGTGGCAGAACGAACACTGAAGCTTTCTTT. This translates into CASSLGGRTNTEAFF.

The chain has TRBV9 and TRBJ1-6; TRBD1 matches at 10 bases. CDR3 length equals 13 residues. Per the germline V gene, CDR1 is SGDLS and CDR2 is YYNGEE. After removal of 7 bases from V and 9 bases from J, the junction contained 4 bases not matched to a gene. The CDR3 here is CASGGQGFSPLHF. CDR3 nucleotides: TGTGCCAGCGGGGGACAGGGGTTTTCACCCCTCCACTTT.

The rearrangement links TRBV16 to TRBJ2-1, with no clear D. V was cut by 0 bases and J by 12 bases, with 9 bases left in between. CDR1 and CDR2 from the germline V gene are KGHSY and FQNENV. This CDR3 is 12 amino acids long. The CDR3 loop is CASSQSARLQFF. In DNA, the CDR3 is TGTGCCAGCAGCCAATCGGCGCGGCTGCAGTTCTTC.

V is TRBV5-1 and J is TRBJ1-1; possible D gene TRBD1, 6 bases. V lost 2 bases to trimming and J lost 9 bases, with 14 bases between them. This CDR3 spans 13 amino acids. Germline CDR1 and CDR2: SGHRS and YFSETQ. The CDR3 region has the DNA TGCGCCAGCAGCTTCGGGAGGACAGAACAAGCTTTCTTT. It translates to CASSFGRTEQAFF.

The chain links TRBV7-2 to TRBJ1-1, with D perhaps matching TRBD1 (5 bases). Trimming removed 5 bases from V and 6 bases from J, with 19 bases in between. There are 15 residues in the CDR3. The germline CDR1 and CDR2 sequences are SGHTA and FQGNSA. CDR3 nucleotides: TGTGCCAGCAGCCCACAAGGGGCTAGGGTGGCTGAAGCTTTCTTT. Its translation: CASSPQGARVAEAFF.

This clone occurred a few times. J is TRBJ1-2 and V is TRBV6-5, with 9 bases lining up with TRBD1. V was pared by 6 bases and J by 8 bases, with 7 bases of the junction left unmatched. This CDR3 region has 13 residues. Per germline, CDR1 MNHEY and CDR2 SVGAGI. CDR3 region: CASRRDRVDGYTF. The CDR3 DNA reads TGTGCCAGCAGGAGGGACAGGGTGGACGGCTACACCTTC.